The rows below give T cell receptor beta chains drawn from one sample of a study of CD8+CD57+ T cells in acquired aplastic anemia. One entry per CDR3 protein, called by TCRdb with MiXCR from the reads. Here the sample spans about 180,000 distinct CDR3 sequences, approximately 49% being singletons. The sample taken for sequencing was sorted CD4+, CD8+, or CD8+CD57+ T cells (not recorded which) from PBMCs. All receptors come from a human donor in good health. CDR3s include the opening cysteine and the closing phenylalanine or tryptophan. D genes are given only for firm matches. The listing skips clone size in some rows; elsewhere it reads once, few, many or a size class.

V,D,size,J,DNA,CDR3
TRBV20-1,TRBD2,NA,TRBJ2-1,TGCAGCACTAGACTGACTAGCGGTTACAATGAGCAGTTCTTC,CSTRLTSGYNEQFF
TRBV20-1,TRBD2,NA,TRBJ2-1,TGCAGTGCTGGTACTAGCGGGAGGGCGGACAATGAGCAGTTCTTC,CSAGTSGRADNEQFF
TRBV11-3,TRBD2,many,TRBJ2-7,TGTGCCAGCAGCCGATTACTAGCGGGAGACCCCTACGAGCAGTACTTC,CASSRLLAGDPYEQYF
TRBV24-1,NA,many,TRBJ2-1,TGTGCCACCAGTGATCCCCGGGGGATAGGCAATGAGCAGTTCTTC,CATSDPRGIGNEQFF
TRBV11-1,TRBD1,NA,TRBJ1-6,TGTGCCAGCAGCTTAGACCCCGGGACAGCCTATAATTCACCCCTCCACTTT,CASSLDPGTAYNSPLHF
TRBV6-1,NA,NA,TRBJ1-5,TGTGCCAGCCAGACAGAACCAAGCAATCAGCCCCGGCATTTT,CASQTEPSNQPRHF
TRBV15,TRBD1,many,TRBJ1-4,TGTGCCACCAGCGGGCATCCGGGACAGGGCAATGAAAAACTGTTTTTT,CATSGHPGQGNEKLFF
TRBV11-3,NA,NA,TRBJ2-5,TGTGCCAGCAGCTTTACAGAGACCCAGTACTTC,CASSFTETQYF
TRBV10-3,NA,many,TRBJ2-6,TGTGCCATCAGTGGGTCGGTGGACTCTGGGGCCAACGTCCTGACTTTC,CAISGSVDSGANVLTF
TRBV20-1,NA,NA,TRBJ2-2,TGCAGTGCTAGAGATAACGGGAACACCGGGGAGCTGTTTTTT,CSARDNGNTGELFF
TRBV15,NA,many,TRBJ1-1,TGTGCCACCAGCGACTACCAGGGGCGGAACACTGAAGCTTTCTTT,CATSDYQGRNTEAFF
TRBV11-2,TRBD2,many,TRBJ2-1,TGTGCCAGCAGCTTAGATCAGCTAGCGGGAGGTTTGGATGAGCAGTTCTTC,CASSLDQLAGGLDEQFF
TRBV4-1,TRBD1,NA,TRBJ2-1,TGCGCCAGCAGCAGGCCGGGACAGGAAAACAATGAGCAGTTCTTC,CASSRPGQENNEQFF
TRBV2,TRBD1,NA,TRBJ2-7,TGTGCCAGCAAATCAGAGCGCAGTGCTAGGCGGGGACAGGCCGCCGAGCAGTACTTC,CASKSERSARRGQAAEQYF
TRBV19,NA,many,TRBJ2-7,TGTGCCAGTAGTTCGACCAGGGTCCACGAGCAGTACTTC,CASSSTRVHEQYF
TRBV7-8,TRBD1,few,TRBJ2-2,TGTGCCAGCAGCTTGGGGACAGGGAGCACCGGGGAGCTGTTTTTT,CASSLGTGSTGELFF
TRBV7-8,NA,few,TRBJ2-5,TGTGCCAGCAGCTTAGCCAAGCTCCTGGAGACCCAGTACTTC,CASSLAKLLETQYF
TRBV7-6,NA,NA,TRBJ2-1,TGTGCGAGCAGGGACGGGGAGTTCTTC,CASRDGEFF
TRBV10-3,TRBD1,NA,TRBJ2-5,TGTGCCATCTCACGACAGGGGGAAGAGACCCAGTACTTC,CAISRQGEETQYF
TRBV19,TRBD1,NA,TRBJ2-7,TGTGCCAGTAGTATGGGGACAGGGGTCTACGAGCAGTACTTC,CASSMGTGVYEQYF
TRBV10-2,TRBD1,many,TRBJ2-7,TGCGCCAGCAGACAGGGGGCCGAGCAGTACTTC,CASRQGAEQYF
TRBV29-1,NA,NA,TRBJ1-1,TGCAGCGTTGAGGTGCTGCGGACTGAAGCTTTCTTT,CSVEVLRTEAFF
TRBV5-1,TRBD1,NA,TRBJ2-7,TGCGCCAGCAGCTTGAAAGGGACAGCCGACTACGAGCAGTACTTC,CASSLKGTADYEQYF
TRBV7-9,TRBD1,few,TRBJ2-7,TGTGCCAGCAGCTACGGACAGGGACAGCAGTACTTC,CASSYGQGQQYF
TRBV6-5,NA,many,TRBJ1-2,TGTGCCAGCAGTTCCGCAAGCCGTGGGGGGGTTTATGGCTACACCTTC,CASSSASRGGVYGYTF
TRBV6-1,NA,NA,TRBJ2-2,TGTGCCAGCTCTAGGGGGAACACCGGGGAGCTGTTTTTT,CASSRGNTGELFF
TRBV9,NA,many,TRBJ2-3,TGTGCCAGCAGTACGAGGTACTATCGCACAGATACGCAGTATTTT,CASSTRYYRTDTQYF
TRBV24-1,TRBD2,many,TRBJ2-1,TGTGCCACCAGTGATTTTTCCCGGAGCGGGATTAGTGAGCAGTTCTTC,CATSDFSRSGISEQFF
TRBV24-1,NA,NA,TRBJ2-7,TGTGCCACCAGTGATTCCCTCGGTCGGACCTACGAGCAGTACTTC,CATSDSLGRTYEQYF
TRBV25-1,NA,NA,TRBJ1-1,TGTGCCAGCAGTGCCTGGGGGCAGCGAGAAGAAGCTTTCTTT,CASSAWGQREEAFF
TRBV11-2,NA,NA,TRBJ2-7,TGTGCCAGCAGCTTATCGTGGCAGCCCTACGAGCAGTACTTC,CASSLSWQPYEQYF
TRBV6-1,NA,many,TRBJ2-6,TGTGCCAGCACCACGGACACCCCTCTCCCCCTGACTTTC,CASTTDTPLPLTF